The T cell receptor (beta chain) described here comes from a study of T cells after yellow fever vaccination. The overall study: When fractions had low cell numbers, they were prepared with SMART-Seq v4 Ultra Low Input. Study results and limitations: Faster peaking, at day 5 versus 15, marked a secondary response that was weaker. Once the booster was given, most primary-vaccination clones reappeared, at around 96% for CD4 and around 90% for CD8.

This clonotype was observed many times. Its antigen remains unidentified. A universal primer site and UMIs were added as TCR cDNA was made by 5'RACE template switching. TCRdb processed the 5' RACE reads anew with MiXCR; each CDR3 protein has one entry. The table lists some 500,000 distinct CDR3 sequences, roughly 12% of them singletons. The V end lost 0 bases, the J end lost 1 base, and 5 bases lay between the germline ends. The CDR3 is 14 amino acids. CDR1 is SGHRS, CDR2 YFSETQ, per germline. This clonotype was obtained from a man younger than 45 who received the YFV17D yellow fever vaccine. The sample in question was PBMCs, obtained on the day of the yellow fever booster vaccination. The genes are TRBV5-1 and TRBJ1-5, with D maybe TRBD1 (5 bases). The CDR3 loop reads CASSLGGSNQPQHF. The CDR3, as DNA: TGCGCCAGCAGCTTGGGGGGGAGCAATCAGCCCCAGCATTTT. Variable domain in full (rest from reference TRBV5-1 and TRBJ1-5): KAGVTQTPRYLIKTRGQQVTLSCSPISGHRSVSWYQQTPGQGLQFLFEYFSETQRNKGNFPGRFSGRQFSNSRSEMNVSTLELGDSALYLCASSLGGSNQPQHFGDGTRLSIL.